Shown below are 14 T cell receptor beta chains from a single sample sequenced in a study of OX40 agonist ivuxolimab in advanced cancers. The protocol was immunoSEQ multiplex PCR, while the TCRdb copy is restricted to in-frame clones and leaves out a portion. The table shows about 50,000 clones, with more than 85% occurring only once. The sequencing used CD4+ or CD8+ T cells sorted from blood, collected in a trial of the OX40 agonist ivuxolimab. The receptors shown here come from an adult with an advanced solid tumor such as melanoma, head and neck, liver or kidney cancer.

This clone appeared a few times. V is TRBV7-7 and J is TRBJ2-1; the match to TRBD1 covers 7 bases. Trimming cost V 10 bases and J 10 bases; bases outside gene matches: 7. The CDR3 runs to 11 residues. Per germline, CDR1 SSHAT and CDR2 FNYEAQ (reference sequence). For the CDR3, the DNA is TGTGCCACCGGACAGGTGGGCGAGCAGTTCTTC. It is translated as CATGQVGEQFF.

The chain has TRBV2 and TRBJ2-3; either TRBD1 or TRBD2 may fit D (5 bases each). The CDR3 sequence is 14 residues long. The ends were cut back, 6 bases at V and 0 bases at J, with 10 bases in the middle. Germline V gives CDR1 SNHLY, CDR2 FYNNEI. The DNA for the CDR3 is TGTGCCAGCAGGGGGGACGGAAGCACAGATACGCAGTATTTT. Protein sequence: CASRGDGSTDTQYF.

V and J are TRBV5-1 and TRBJ1-1; 7 bases agree with TRBD1. Germline V gene data show CDR1 as SGHRS and CDR2 as YFSETQ. CDR3 length: 14 residues. J was trimmed by 1 base and V by 4 bases; bases with no gene match: 4. CDR3 in amino acids: CASSGGQPNTEAFF. CDR3 DNA sequence: TGCGCCAGCAGCGGGGGACAGCCGAACACTGAAGCTTTCTTT. The complete variable domain, with remaining parts taken from reference TRBV5-1 and TRBJ1-1, reads KAGVTQTPRYLIKTRGQQVTLSCSPISGHRSVSWYQQTPGQGLQFLFEYFSETQRNKGNFPGRFSGRQFSNSRSEMNVSTLELGDSALYLCASSGGQPNTEAFFGQGTRLTVV.

This clone was detected a few times. The chain employs TRBV7-2 and TRBJ2-6, with D possibly being TRBD1 or TRBD2 (6 bases each). Germline lookup yields CDR1 SGHTA and CDR2 FQGNSA. This CDR3 has 15 residues. Between the trimmed V and J ends, which lost 5 bases and 2 bases, there was a span of 10 bases. This chain's CDR3 is CASSRGDAGANVLTF. For the CDR3, the DNA is TGTGCCAGCAGCAGGGGGGACGCTGGGGCCAACGTCCTGACTTTC.

The chain uses TRBV30 and TRBJ1-1; perhaps TRBD1 as D (6 bases). Trimming removed 2 bases from V and 9 bases from J, with 13 bases in between. Germline V lookup: CDR1 GTSNPN, CDR2 SVGIG (reference sequence). This CDR3 contains 12 residues. CDR3 protein: CAWSILGTKAFF. Here the CDR3 DNA reads TGTGCCTGGAGTATACTCGGGACAAAAGCTTTCTTT.

The rearrangement links TRBV7-2 to TRBJ1-6, with D hard to call. Trimming took 0 bases from V and 4 from J, leaving 7 bases between them. The germline CDR1 and CDR2 sequences are SGHTA and FQGNSA. The CDR3 has 15 residues. The CDR3 region has the DNA TGTGCCAGCAGCTTAGCCGGCGGGTATAATTCACCCCTCCACTTT. This codes for CASSLAGGYNSPLHF. The whole variable domain, remainder taken from reference TRBV7-2 and TRBJ1-6, is GAGVSQSPSNKVTEKGKDVELRCDPISGHTALYWYRQSLGQGLEFLIYFQGNSAPDKSGLPSDRFSAERTGGSVSTLTIQRTQQEDSAVYLCASSLAGGYNSPLHFGNGTRLTVT.

This rearrangement joins TRBV7-2 to TRBJ2-5; 11 bases agree with TRBD2. CDR1 and CDR2 (germline): SGHTA, FQGNSA. Unmatched junction bases numbered 2, after V lost 3 bases and J lost 5 bases. The CDR3 is made up of 14 amino acids. The CDR3: CASSFSGRGETQYF. The CDR3 nucleotides are TGTGCCAGCAGCTTTAGCGGGAGGGGCGAGACCCAGTACTTC.

The CDR3 loop reads CASSERDRLPNEQFF. The CDR3 nucleotides are TGTGCCAGCTCAGAACGGGACCGCTTACCCAATGAGCAGTTCTTC. The chain is built from TRBV18 and TRBJ2-1; perhaps D is TRBD1 or TRBD2 (5 bases each). Germline CDR1 and CDR2: KGHSH and LQKENI. This CDR3 has 15 amino acids. V dropped 5 bases and J dropped 6 bases, with 17 bases sitting between them.

The chain joins TRBV5-6 to TRBJ1-2; TRBD1 matches 12 bases. Looked up from germline, CDR1 is SGHDT and CDR2 is YYEEEE. The V segment lost 4 bases and the J segment 7 bases; nucleotides outside the gene matches: 5. The CDR3 is made up of 14 amino acids. In nucleotides, the CDR3 is TGTGCCAGCAGCGGGGACAGGGGGCTAAGTGGCTACACCTTC. Its protein is CASSGDRGLSGYTF.

This chain joins TRBV29-1 and TRBJ2-7, with 9 bases identical to TRBD2. J was trimmed by 7 bases and V by 7 bases; bases with no gene match: 14. This CDR3 is built from 14 residues. CDR1 SQVTM and CDR2 ANQGSEA come from the germline V gene. The CDR3 DNA sequence: TGCAGCGCCGGAGGGGCTCTAGCGGGGCTTGAGCAGTACTTC. Translation: CSAGGALAGLEQYF.

The genes are TRBV10-3 and TRBJ2-2; D is perhaps TRBD2 (5 bases). Between the trimmed V and J ends, which lost 3 bases and 1 base, there was a span of 15 bases. The CDR3 runs to 17 residues. Germline lookup yields CDR1 ENHRY and CDR2 SYGVKD. The CDR3 reads CAISDRKGEKNTGELFF. In nucleotides, the CDR3 is TGTGCCATCAGTGATCGTAAGGGAGAAAAGAACACCGGGGAGCTGTTTTTT.

The V and J genes are TRBV7-2 and TRBJ1-4, with TRBD1 matching 9 bases. Trimming at V came to 5 bases and at J to 6 bases, leaving 10 bases not matched to a gene. The CDR3 is 16 amino acids. Looked up from germline, CDR1 is SGHTA and CDR2 is FQGNSA. In nucleotides, the CDR3 is TGTGCCAGCAGCCGAGGGACGGGACAGGGCGATGAAAAACTGTTTTTT. Translating it yields CASSRGTGQGDEKLFF.

CDR3 sequence (DNA): TGTGCCAGCAGTTACTCTTCGTCTAATGAAAAACTGTTTTTT. Its protein product is CASSYSSSNEKLFF. The J gene is TRBJ1-4, the V gene TRBV6-6; D not certain. The V end was cut by 0 bases, the J end by 3 bases, with 5 bases between. This CDR3 spans 14 amino acids. From germline, CDR1 is MNHNY and CDR2 SVGAGI (reference sequence).

The chain is built from TRBV5-1 and TRBJ1-1, with D perhaps TRBD1 (6 bases). Trimming stripped 1 base from V and 4 bases from J, with 14 bases between. The V gene's germline CDR1 is SGHRS and CDR2 YFSETQ. This CDR3 has 15 residues. The CDR3 loop is CASSLFRGGSTEAFF. In DNA, the CDR3 is TGCGCCAGCAGCTTGTTCAGGGGCGGTAGCACTGAAGCTTTCTTT.